The 31 T cell receptor beta chains reported below all come from one sample, sequenced in a study of patients and donors after allogeneic stem cell transplantation. Each CDR3 protein gets one entry after TCRdb re-called the RT-PCR reads with MiXCR. The sample holds about a million distinct CDR3 sequences; over 15% are singletons and the top ten take approximately 5.9%. Source material: blood, either unsorted or a sorted T cell fraction (not recorded which). The receptors were sampled from a human donor who was either an allogeneic HSCT recipient or a stem cell or donor lymphocyte infusion donor (not recorded which). It is not recorded whose cells these are; they may come from a transplant donor.

This rearrangement joins TRBV4-3 to TRBJ2-1; D possibly uses TRBD1 or TRBD2 (6 bases each). The germline V gene encodes CDR1 LGHNA and CDR2 YSLEER. This CDR3 contains 18 residues. The V and J ends lost 0 bases and 4 bases respectively, with 19 bases between them. The chain's CDR3 is CASSQEGTSLGGYNEQFF. CDR3 nucleotides: TGCGCCAGCAGCCAAGAGGGAACGAGCCTAGGGGGGTACAATGAGCAGTTCTTC.

This clonotype was detected a few times. V usage is TRBV12-3 or TRBV12-4 and J usage is TRBJ1-6; D gene unclear. Between the trimmed V and J ends, which lost 2 bases and 9 bases, there was a span of 11 bases. The CDR3 is made up of 14 amino acids. The CDR3 is CASSLYGLGSPLHF. CDR3 nucleotide sequence: TGTGCCAGCAGTTTATATGGGTTGGGTTCACCCCTCCACTTT.

The rearrangement joins TRBV3-1 to TRBJ2-5; D is ambiguous. This CDR3 region has 14 residues. The V end lost 0 bases, the J end lost 4 bases, and 9 bases lay between the germline ends. Germline V CDR1 and CDR2: LGHDT, YNNKEL (reference sequence). The CDR3 loop is CASSQDPAVETQYF. The CDR3, as DNA: TGTGCCAGCAGCCAAGATCCGGCGGTAGAGACCCAGTACTTC.

This chain links TRBV20-1 with TRBJ2-7, with no clear D. CDR1 and CDR2 (germline): DFQATT, SNEGSKA (reference sequence). Trimming cost V 1 base and J 0 bases, with 7 bases left between them. There are 13 residues in the CDR3. As DNA, the CDR3 is TGCAGTGCTAGAGGAGACAACTCCTACGAGCAGTACTTC. Its translation: CSARGDNSYEQYF.

This clonotype came up a few times. This rearrangement joins TRBV12-3 or TRBV12-4 to TRBJ1-1; TRBD1 agrees at 8 bases. The trim removed 4 bases at V and 3 bases at J, leaving 13 bases unmatched. The CDR3 runs to 17 residues. The CDR3 DNA reads TGTGCCAGCAGTTCCGGCAGGGGGCGGCTTCAGGACACTGAAGCTTTCTTT. Its translation: CASSSGRGRLQDTEAFF.

The rearrangement links TRBV6-5 to TRBJ2-1, with 10 nucleotides matching TRBD2. Trimming took 2 bases from V and 6 from J; bases not matched to a gene: 7. Germline V gene data show CDR1 as MNHEY and CDR2 as SVGAGI. The CDR3 sequence is 16 residues long. The CDR3 nucleotides read TGTGCCAGCAGTTACGATAGGACTAGCGGCTCCAATGAGCAGTTCTTC. Translation: CASSYDRTSGSNEQFF.

The sample holds many counts of this clonotype. The gene calls are TRBV5-1 and TRBJ2-3; TRBD2 might be the D (6 bases). CDR3 length equals 14 residues. The ends were cut back, 1 base at V and 3 bases at J, with 9 bases in the middle. From germline, CDR1 is SGHRS and CDR2 YFSETQ. CDR3 sequence: CASSLTAGTDTQYF. CDR3 sequence (DNA): TGCGCCAGCAGCTTGACGGCGGGAACAGATACGCAGTATTTT.

The rearrangement uses TRBV6-2 or TRBV6-3 and TRBJ2-1; 10 nucleotides line up with TRBD2. The CDR3 sequence is 17 residues long. CDR1 and CDR2 (germline): MNHEY, SVGEGT. Trimming took 6 bases from V and 3 from J; bases not matched to a gene: 11. The CDR3, as DNA: TGTGCCAGCAGACGGAAAACTGGACTAGCGGACTACAATGAGCAGTTCTTC. It translates to CASRRKTGLADYNEQFF.

This clonotype occurred a few times. The chain recombines TRBV6-4 with TRBJ2-7; 9 positions match TRBD2. Trimming cost V 7 bases and J 0 bases; bases outside gene matches: 7. Germline CDR1 MRHNA, CDR2 SNTAGT. The CDR3 has 15 residues. The CDR3 is CASKKREVRSYEQYF. CDR3 nucleotides: TGTGCCAGCAAAAAGCGGGAGGTCCGCTCCTACGAGCAGTACTTC.

The CDR3: CASSLVVPGEETQYF. CDR3 sequence (DNA): TGCGCCAGCAGCTTGGTCGTCCCAGGGGAAGAGACCCAGTACTTC. The chain uses TRBV5-1 and TRBJ2-5, with D possibly matching TRBD1 (6 bases). There are 15 residues in the CDR3. Germline V gives CDR1 SGHRS, CDR2 YFSETQ. Between the trimmed V and J ends, which lost 0 bases and 3 bases, there was a span of 12 bases. Based on the CDR3 plus reference TRBV5-1 and TRBJ2-5, the full variable domain is KAGVTQTPRYLIKTRGQQVTLSCSPISGHRSVSWYQQTPGQGLQFLFEYFSETQRNKGNFPGRFSGRQFSNSRSEMNVSTLELGDSALYLCASSLVVPGEETQYFGPGTRLLVL.

This clonotype has ten or more counts. Germline and junction disagree at one end, which may indicate a read error. The chain has TRBV20-1 and TRBJ2-1; D remains ambiguous. Per the germline V gene, CDR1 is DFQATT and CDR2 is SNEGSKA (reference sequence). CDR3 length: 8 residues. Here the CDR3 reads CSARDQLF. CDR3 coding DNA: TGCAGTGCTAGAGATCAGTTATTC.

This rearrangement joins TRBV29-1 to TRBJ1-1; D might be TRBD1 (5 bases). The CDR3 consists of 12 residues. Trimming cost V 4 bases and J 6 bases, with 12 bases left between them. Germline loops: CDR1 SQVTM, CDR2 ANQGSEA. CDR3 sequence (DNA): TGCAGCGTTGTTGGGGGGGGAGCTGAAGCTTTCTTT. Residues: CSVVGGGAEAFF. Full variable domain (outside the CDR3, taken from reference TRBV29-1 and TRBJ1-1): SAVISQKPSRDICQRGTSLTIQCQVDSQVTMMFWYRQQPGQSLTLIATANQGSEATYESGFVIDKFPISRPNLTFSTLTVSNMSPEDSSIYLCSVVGGGAEAFFGQGTRLTVV.

This chain joins TRBV3-1 and TRBJ1-2, with D hard to call. Germline values: CDR1 LGHDT, CDR2 YNNKEL (reference sequence). The ends were cut back, 7 bases at V and 7 bases at J, with 19 bases in the middle. The CDR3 covers 14 residues. The CDR3 DNA follows: TGTGCCAGCATCTTGGATCCAAAAGGCTTTGGCTACACCTTC. Amino acids: CASILDPKGFGYTF. Full variable domain (outside the CDR3, taken from reference TRBV3-1 and TRBJ1-2): DTAVSQTPKYLVTQMGNDKSIKCEQNLGHDTMYWYKQDSKKFLKIMFSYNNKELIINETVPNRFSPKSPDKAHLNLHINSLELGDSAVYFCASILDPKGFGYTFGSGTRLTVV.

This clonotype was picked up a small number of times. The chain couples TRBV15 to TRBJ1-2, with TRBD1 matching 7 bases. Germline V gene data show CDR1 as LNHNV and CDR2 as YYDKDF (reference sequence). The trim removed 0 bases at V and 4 bases at J, leaving 17 bases unmatched. This CDR3 region has 19 residues. The CDR3 loop is CATSRDHGLNKQGIYGYTF. The CDR3, as DNA: TGTGCCACCAGCAGAGATCACGGCCTTAACAAACAGGGGATCTATGGCTACACCTTC.

This clonotype was detected many times. The rearrangement joins TRBV12-3 or TRBV12-4 to TRBJ1-5; 7 positions match TRBD1. The ends lost 5 bases at V and 2 bases at J; junction bases unmatched: 3. The CDR3 is 14 residues long. CDR3 sequence (DNA): TGTGCCAGCAGTCTCACAGGGGGCAATCAGCCCCAGCATTTT. Protein product: CASSLTGGNQPQHF.

This clonotype came up many times. The chain couples TRBV20-1 to TRBJ2-1, with D unresolved. V lost 0 bases, J lost 12 bases, and 9 bases lay in between. There are 11 residues in the CDR3. In germline, CDR1 is DFQATT, CDR2 SNEGSKA (reference sequence). CDR3 amino acids: CSARDRFGQFF. The CDR3 DNA follows: TGCAGTGCTAGAGACCGGTTTGGGCAGTTCTTC.

This clonotype was counted only a few times. V is TRBV4-1 and J is TRBJ1-3; 7 bases match TRBD1. The trim removed 4 bases at V and 0 bases at J, leaving 6 bases unmatched. Germline values: CDR1 MGHRA, CDR2 YSYEKL. The CDR3 spans 16 residues. The CDR3 DNA follows: TGCGCCAGCAGCCTAGGAGACAGGGACTCTGGAAACACCATATATTTT. It encodes CASSLGDRDSGNTIYF.

In this sample, this clonotype turned up many times. The rearrangement uses TRBV10-3 and TRBJ2-7; perhaps TRBD1 as D (5 bases). V was shortened by 5 bases and J by 5 bases, with 16 bases between the two germline ends. The CDR3 runs to 14 residues. Germline V gene data show CDR1 as ENHRY and CDR2 as SYGVKD. The CDR3 loop is CAISKGARVNEQYF. The CDR3 DNA is TGTGCCATCAGTAAAGGGGCTAGAGTCAACGAGCAGTACTTC.

CDR3 in DNA: TGTGCCAGCAGTTTCAAGGGACAGGGCAAGACTGAAGCTTTCTTT. This encodes CASSFKGQGKTEAFF. This chain connects TRBV12-3 or TRBV12-4 to TRBJ1-1; 9 nucleotides match TRBD1. Trimming cost V 3 bases and J 5 bases; bases outside gene matches: 7. The CDR3 is made up of 15 amino acids.

This clonotype was observed a few times. V gene TRBV7-2 combines with J gene TRBJ1-4; maybe TRBD1 (5 bases). The CDR3 contains 17 residues. Germline CDR1 and CDR2: SGHTA and FQGNSA. V dropped 0 bases and J dropped 7 bases, with 18 bases sitting between them. CDR3 sequence (DNA): TGTGCCAGCAGCTTAGCGTATGGGCCAGGGATGAGTGAAAAACTGTTTTTT. Translation gives CASSLAYGPGMSEKLFF.

The chain joins TRBV28 to TRBJ1-3; D possibly corresponds to TRBD1 (5 bases). V lost 6 bases to trimming and J lost 0 bases, with 12 bases between them. This CDR3 is 15 amino acids long. Germline V gene lookup returns CDR1 MDHEN and CDR2 SYDVKM. As DNA, the CDR3 is TGTGCCAGCAGCATCCCAGGGCACTCTGGAAACACCATATATTTT. Translating gives CASSIPGHSGNTIYF.

This clonotype was detected a few times. The chain couples TRBV7-8 to TRBJ2-3, with D perhaps TRBD1 or TRBD2 (6 bases each). Germline V gene lookup returns CDR1 SGHVS and CDR2 FQNEAQ. The CDR3 runs 16 residues. Trimming took off 1 base at V and 2 bases at J, with 13 bases between the two ends. The chain's CDR3 is CASSLDRGPNTDTQYF. In DNA form, the CDR3 reads TGTGCCAGCAGCTTAGATCGGGGGCCTAACACAGATACGCAGTATTTT.

This clonotype turned up a few times. CDR3 sequence reads: CASSFRRHTEAFF. For the CDR3, the DNA is TGTGCCAGCAGCTTCCGCAGGCACACTGAAGCTTTCTTT. This sequence joins TRBV5-5 and TRBJ1-1; no definite D call. The V end was cut by 2 bases, the J end by 3 bases, with 8 bases between. This CDR3 contains 13 residues. The germline V gene has CDR1 SGHKS and CDR2 YYEKEE (reference sequence).

This clonotype was counted only a few times. The J gene is TRBJ2-2, the V gene TRBV12-3 or TRBV12-4; unclear D gene. V was pared by 5 bases and J by 4 bases, with 8 bases between. The CDR3 extends over 13 amino acids. The CDR3 protein is CASSDGSTGELFF. CDR3 in DNA: TGTGCCAGCAGTGACGGAAGCACCGGGGAGCTGTTTTTT.

The CDR3 region is CSADNRAMTGTSQDTQYF. The CDR3 coding sequence is TGCAGTGCCGACAACAGGGCCATGACCGGGACTAGTCAAGATACGCAGTATTTT. The chain couples TRBV20-1 to TRBJ2-3; 8 nucleotides agree with TRBD2. Looked up from germline, CDR1 is DFQATT and CDR2 is SNEGSKA (reference sequence). This CDR3 spans 18 amino acids. After removal of 6 bases from V and 5 bases from J, the junction contained 22 bases not matched to a gene.

This clonotype was found a few times. V is TRBV4-1 and J is TRBJ1-6; 7 nucleotides agree with TRBD1. With 4 bases clipped from V and 5 bases from J, the junction kept 5 bases outside the gene matches. The CDR3 has 15 amino acids. Germline CDR1 and CDR2: MGHRA and YSYEKL. CDR3: CASSPRDSDNSPLHF. CDR3 sequence (DNA): TGCGCCAGCAGCCCCCGGGACAGCGATAATTCACCCCTCCACTTT.

The gene calls are TRBV7-2 and TRBJ1-2; unclear D gene. Trimming removed 1 base from V and 2 bases from J, with 8 bases in between. This CDR3 spans 14 amino acids. Germline V gene data show CDR1 as SGHTA and CDR2 as FQGNSA. CDR3 sequence (DNA): TGTGCCAGCAGCTTAGTAGGCAGGAACTATGGCTACACCTTC. The encoded protein is CASSLVGRNYGYTF.

The chain has TRBV12-3 or TRBV12-4 and TRBJ1-1; tentative D call: TRBD1 (6 bases). This CDR3 comprises 15 residues. The ends were cut back, 6 bases at V and 11 bases at J, with 25 bases in the middle. In DNA form, the CDR3 reads TGTGCCAGCAGCCCCGGGACAACACAACTGAATGAGGCTTTCTTT. Protein sequence: CASSPGTTQLNEAFF.

This clonotype was found a few times. The chain combines TRBV6-1 with TRBJ2-1; 9 positions match TRBD2. From germline, CDR1 is MNHNS and CDR2 SASEGT. V was clipped by 7 bases and J by 7 bases; unmatched bases: 8. The CDR3 runs to 14 residues. The CDR3 nucleotides are TGTGCCAGCAAGGCTAGCGGGGATATAAATGAGCAGTTCTTC. Encoded protein: CASKASGDINEQFF.

The gene calls are TRBV6-1 and TRBJ2-7; D is perhaps TRBD1 (5 bases). The CDR3 totals 15 residues. Germline V gene lookup returns CDR1 MNHNS and CDR2 SASEGT. V shed 1 base and J shed 2 bases, with 12 bases lying between them. CDR3 in DNA: TGTGCCAGCAGTGAAGGGACAAAGGGAACCTACGAGCAGTACTTC. Residues: CASSEGTKGTYEQYF.

The CDR3 DNA follows: TGTGCTAGTGATGACAGGTGGAACACTGAAGCTTTCTTT. It yields the protein CASDDRWNTEAFF. The V and J genes are TRBV12-5 and TRBJ1-1; tentatively, D is TRBD1 (6 bases). The germline V gene has CDR1 LGHNT and CDR2 FRNRAP. The V end lost 7 bases, the J end lost 1 base, and 10 bases lay between the germline ends. This CDR3 region has 13 residues.